Listed below are T cell receptor beta chains from one sample, sequenced in a study of blood T cell repertoires in COVID-19. Some clones are missing from TCRdb's copy, which holds only in-frame ones; the method was immunoSEQ multiplex PCR. The sample gives 150,000 or so clones, 80% to 85% of which show up once; around 5.4% is in the top ten. Material: PBMCs or T cells enriched from blood (not recorded which). The receptors originated from a woman between 50 and 59 years old who had been exposed to COVID-19. Each CDR3 is given with its conserved first and last residue. The size of a clone is reported for some rows only, either as once, few or many, or as a class for expanded clones.

j_call clone_size v_call cdr3_length cdr3_aa
TRBJ1-1 NA TRBV29-1 15 CSVATLQGASTEAFF
TRBJ2-3 NA TRBV28 14 CASSQGLATNTQYF
TRBJ2-5 once TRBV12-2 17 CASRLYTSGGARETQYF
TRBJ2-7 few TRBV7-8 18 CASSLARGAGGTDYEQYF
TRBJ2-1 NA TRBV10-2 14 CASSERGGYNEQFF
TRBJ1-2 NA TRBV19 14 CASSTQGNLDGYTF
TRBJ2-7 NA TRBV9 15 CASSGRDRGPYEQYF
TRBJ2-3 once TRBV18 16 CASSGTGATSTDTQYF
TRBJ2-7 NA TRBV7-6 14 CASSLGAGSNEQYF
TRBJ2-7 NA TRBV10-3 13 CAISSGQSYEQYF
TRBJ1-1 NA TRBV11-2 15 CASSLFGSRRTEAFF
TRBJ2-1 NA TRBV7-8 17 CASSLFVQRENRNEQFF
TRBJ2-5 NA TRBV7-3 14 CASSLSGQQETQYF
TRBJ2-3 NA TRBV7-9 16 CASSPLGTSGTDTQYF
TRBJ2-2 NA TRBV6-4 14 CASSVGGDTGELFF
TRBJ1-5 NA TRBV5-1 13 CASSLAHGQPQHF
TRBJ1-1 NA TRBV7-9 15 CASSLVGQGNTEAFF
TRBJ2-1 NA TRBV7-9 13 CASSPESGVEQFF
TRBJ1-1 NA TRBV9 15 CASSVDPGLVTEAFF
TRBJ2-7 NA TRBV5-8 15 CASSLGSGRAGEQYF
TRBJ1-2 once TRBV4-3 12 CASSQGAGGYTF
TRBJ2-3 NA TRBV29-1 16 CSVEDRTAMYTDTQYF
TRBJ2-3 NA TRBV10-3 17 CAISEGHRDTRTDTQYF
TRBJ2-3 NA TRBV11-2 16 CASSPVGRDGVDTQYF
TRBJ1-6 NA TRBV9 16 CASSVGQGVGDSPLHF
TRBJ1-4 NA TRBV21-1 15 CASSGKEPTNEKLFF
TRBJ2-1 few TRBV6-5 15 CASSPSGTASNEQFF
TRBJ2-1 NA TRBV10-3 13 CAAAPRSYNEQFF
TRBJ1-3 NA TRBV5-1 15 CASRAGVGSGNTIYF
TRBJ1-6 NA TRBV9 16 CASSVGRGWDNSPLHF
TRBJ2-5 NA TRBV6-5 13 CATSTGNQETQYF
TRBJ1-2 NA TRBV6-5 14 CASSYGGANYGYTF
TRBJ2-1 NA TRBV7-2 16 CASSLELAGEQNEQFF
TRBJ2-1 NA TRBV27 13 CASSLSMELYRFF
TRBJ1-1 once TRBV7-2 15 CASSLSTRGGTEAFF
TRBJ1-2 NA TRBV29-1 16 CSVGWTGGTTHYGYTF